The clone carrying this T cell receptor (beta chain) was seen ten or more times. Antigen specificity is unknown. Time point denoted: persistent/refractory GD, antithyroid drugs over 5 years with positive TRAb. After RNA was extracted from PBMCs, the TCR library was made from it. The CDR3 spans 17 residues. V lost 0 bases and J 5 bases, leaving 16 bases between the germline ends. CDR1 and CDR2 from the germline V gene are ENHRY and SYGVKD. Arm-PCR of CDR3 regions and iRepertoire HTBI primers were used to build TCR beta libraries. TCRdb independently ran MiXCR on the multiplex PCR reads; one entry per CDR3 protein. The sample holds a few hundred thousand distinct CDR3 sequences, less than 30% seen once. The record originates from a study of regulatory T cells in long-lasting Graves disease. Study-wide results and caveats: Persistent patients shared some 2,500 public clonotypes among themselves. Newly diagnosed patients shared fewer, at roughly 1,000.

This specimen was peripheral blood mononuclear cells (PBMCs), taken when the disease was refractory, from a patient treated with antithyroid drugs. The chain recombines TRBV10-3 with TRBJ2-2; D is perhaps TRBD1 (6 bases). The clonotype comes from a woman in her forties with Graves disease. CDR3 loop: CAISESWGRNLTGELFF. The DNA for the CDR3 is TGTGCCATCAGTGAGTCCTGGGGGCGAAACTTAACCGGGGAGCTGTTTTTT.